Listed below are T cell receptor beta chains from one sample, sequenced in a study of long-term antiretroviral therapy in people with HIV. Assay used: immunoSEQ multiplex PCR; TCRdb lists only in-frame clones, some missing. The sample has about 24,000 clones, around 90% seen once. The specimen comprised unsorted PBMCs, sampled 1.8 years before starting antiretroviral therapy. The receptor source for this set is a man aged 50 or older with HIV. Both conserved end residues are part of each CDR3. Clone size is not always given. Where it is, it says once, few, many or a class for expanded clones.

13,-,TRBV10-2,CASSETGGNEQFF
14,-,TRBV5-4,CASSYPAGADTQYF
14,-,TRBV7-9,CASSPGGINNEQFF
13,-,TRBV15,CAISSIGAGEQYF
14,-,TRBV6-5,CASSIERYTGELFF
13,-,TRBV5-1,CASSLTGKNGYTF
10,-,TRBV20-1,CSAPWDTQYF
18,-,TRBV14,CASSRRHRDSQGLETQYF
15,-,TRBV6-4,CASSRGGRGTDTQYF
16,-,TRBV5-1,CASSPPSAGEGEKLFF
13,few,TRBV7-2,CASSIRQGTEAFF
17,-,TRBV7-9,CASSLRRGTDMWGELFF
14,-,TRBV19,CASSIGQGTYEQYF